The TCR beta chain described here comes from a study of cytomegalovirus exposure and HLA in healthy donors. Study details: A prior study identified 117 million unique TCR beta sequences from about 180 million T cells. Researchers found that about four fifths of some 400 genotyped donors fell within the Caucasian-associated ancestry cluster.

Primers: 60 Vbeta forward and 13 Jbeta reverse. Only in-frame clones appear in the TCRdb table, and some are missing; sequencing was by immunoSEQ multiplex PCR. Of under 200,000 clones listed, over 70% were seen once; the top ten hold around 2.2%. The CDR3 totals 12 residues. With 5 bases removed from V and 10 bases from J, the gap between germline ends came to 14 bases. The germline V gene has CDR1 SEHNR and CDR2 FQNEAQ (reference sequence). The clonotype was recovered from a woman aged 18-29 years in good health and CMV-seropositive. The rearrangement uses TRBV7-9 and TRBJ1-1; possibly TRBD1 for D (6 bases). Sequences were obtained from PBMCs. CDR3 nucleotides: TGTGCCAGCAGCCCAGAGAGGGGGATAGCTTTCTTT. It translates to CASSPERGIAFF.